A selection of T cell receptor beta chains follows, all from one sample in a study of spatial heterogeneity in lung cancer. TCRdb re-called the 5' RACE reads with MiXCR, one entry per CDR3 protein. The table lists fewer than 45,000 distinct CDR3 sequences, nearly 7% of them singletons. Sequencing was performed on PBMCs, taken at surgery. Receptors were obtained from a female donor with early-stage non-small cell lung cancer. Each CDR3 is given with its conserved first and last residue. A D gene is named only where the DNA matches it firmly. The size of a clone is reported for some rows only, either as once, few or many, or as a class for expanded clones.

v_gene	j_gene	abundance	d_gene	CDR3aa	CDR3nt
TRBV11-2	TRBJ2-5	many	NA	CASSPRNVGKETQYF	TGTGCCAGCAGCCCCCGGAACGTGGGGAAAGAGACCCAGTACTTC
TRBV28	TRBJ1-1	NA	NA	CASGRLRVNTEAFF	TGTGCCAGCGGTAGACTTAGGGTGAACACTGAAGCTTTCTTT
TRBV4-1	TRBJ2-3	few	NA	CASSQDRGVSTDTQYF	TGCGCCAGCAGCCAAGATCGGGGAGTCAGCACAGATACGCAGTATTTT
TRBV12-3/TRBV12-4	TRBJ2-1	NA	TRBD2	CASSTTGLVRNEQFF	TGTGCCAGCAGTACCACGGGACTAGTCCGGAATGAGCAGTTCTTC
TRBV5-1	TRBJ1-1	many	NA	CASSFTGNTEAFF	TGCGCCAGCAGCTTCACGGGGAACACTGAAGCTTTCTTT
TRBV5-1	TRBJ1-2	many	TRBD1	CASSRYSGTGGDGYTF	TGCGCCAGCAGCAGATATTCCGGGACAGGGGGAGACGGCTACACCTTC
TRBV5-1	TRBJ2-5	many	TRBD1	CASSLPTGGETQYF	TGCGCCAGCAGCTTACCGACAGGGGGAGAGACCCAGTACTTC
TRBV4-1	TRBJ2-3	NA	TRBD2	CASSQDWSGGATDTQYF	TGCGCCAGCAGCCAAGATTGGTCGGGAGGGGCCACAGATACGCAGTATTTT
TRBV5-1	TRBJ1-4	many	NA	CASSLQGVNEKLFF	TGCGCCAGCAGCTTGCAGGGAGTTAATGAAAAACTGTTTTTT
TRBV9	TRBJ2-3	once	NA	CASSAWGGRTPTDTQYF	TGTGCCAGCAGCGCCTGGGGGGGCCGTACTCCTACAGATACGCAGTATTTT
TRBV12-3/TRBV12-4	TRBJ2-3	many	NA	CASSQGSSTDTQYF	TGTGCCAGCAGCCAGGGGTCCAGCACAGATACGCAGTATTTT
TRBV3-1	TRBJ1-5	many	NA	CASSPLNSQGQPQHF	TGTGCCAGCAGCCCCTTAAATAGTCAGGGACAGCCCCAGCATTTT
TRBV20-1	TRBJ2-3	NA	TRBD1	CSATWTGTADTQYF	TGCAGTGCTACGTGGACAGGGACGGCAGATACGCAGTATTTT
TRBV18	TRBJ2-3	many	NA	CASSRGAGTDTQYF	TGTGCCAGCTCACGGGGGGCTGGCACAGATACGCAGTATTTT
TRBV6-5	TRBJ1-3	many	NA	CASSYSPRSSGNTIYF	TGTGCCAGCAGTTACTCGCCCAGGAGCTCTGGAAACACCATATATTTT
TRBV28	TRBJ1-4	NA	NA	CASSFVFATNEKLFF	TGTGCCAGCAGTTTCGTGTTTGCAACTAATGAAAAACTGTTTTTT
TRBV6-5	TRBJ1-1	many	NA	CASRRQSEAFF	TGTGCCAGCAGACGACAGTCTGAAGCTTTCTTT
TRBV6-1	TRBJ2-3	NA	TRBD1	CASSLQGYGTDTQYF	TGTGCCAGCAGTCTACAGGGGTACGGCACAGATACGCAGTATTTT
TRBV7-6	TRBJ2-3	many	NA	CASSPGGRLYPQYF	TGTGCCAGCAGCCCCGGGGGGCGCTTGTACCCGCAGTATTTT
TRBV7-8	TRBJ2-3	NA	NA	CASSLYGGSVTDTQYF	TGTGCCAGCAGCTTATATGGTGGTTCAGTCACAGATACGCAGTATTTT
TRBV12-3/TRBV12-4	TRBJ1-1	few	TRBD1	CASSLRITGDWNTEAFF	TGTGCCAGCAGTTTGCGGATAACAGGGGACTGGAACACTGAAGCTTTCTTT
TRBV7-2	TRBJ2-7	many	NA	CASSPRDVLSYEQYF	TGTGCCAGCAGCCCCCGGGACGTACTATCCTACGAGCAGTACTTC
TRBV5-1	TRBJ1-1	many	NA	CASTASGESNTEAFF	TGCGCCAGCACCGCCTCAGGGGAGTCGAACACTGAAGCTTTCTTT
TRBV7-3	TRBJ2-5	many	TRBD2	CASSLRATSETQYF	TGTGCCAGCAGCTTAAGAGCGACTAGCGAGACCCAGTACTTC
TRBV7-9	TRBJ1-2	many	NA	CASSVTVTGDGYTF	TGTGCCAGCAGCGTAACAGTAACGGGTGACGGCTACACCTTC
TRBV3-1	TRBJ1-1	NA	NA	CASSQGARTEAFF	TGTGCCAGCAGCCAGGGGGCGCGCACTGAAGCTTTCTTT
TRBV5-1	TRBJ2-5	few	NA	CASSPQTGGTQYF	TGCGCCAGCAGCCCCCAGACCGGGGGGACCCAGTACTTC